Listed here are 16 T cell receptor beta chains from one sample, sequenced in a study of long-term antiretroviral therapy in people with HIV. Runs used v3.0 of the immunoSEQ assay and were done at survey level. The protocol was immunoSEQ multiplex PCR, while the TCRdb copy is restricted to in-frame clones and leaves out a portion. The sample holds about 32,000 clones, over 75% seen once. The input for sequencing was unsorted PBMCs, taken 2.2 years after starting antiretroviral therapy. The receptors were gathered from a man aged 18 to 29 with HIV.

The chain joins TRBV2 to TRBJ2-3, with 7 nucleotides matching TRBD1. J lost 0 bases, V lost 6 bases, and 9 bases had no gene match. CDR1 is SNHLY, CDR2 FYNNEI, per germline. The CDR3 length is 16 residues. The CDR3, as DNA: TGTGCCAGCAGGCTAGACACAGGGGTTAGCACAGATACGCAGTATTTT. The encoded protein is CASRLDTGVSTDTQYF. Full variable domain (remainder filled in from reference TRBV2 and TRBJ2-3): EPEVTQTPSHQVTQMGQEVILRCVPISNHLYFYWYRQILGQKVEFLVSFYNNEISEKSEIFDDQFSVERPDGSNFTLKIRSTKLEDSAMYFCASRLDTGVSTDTQYFGPGTRLTVL.

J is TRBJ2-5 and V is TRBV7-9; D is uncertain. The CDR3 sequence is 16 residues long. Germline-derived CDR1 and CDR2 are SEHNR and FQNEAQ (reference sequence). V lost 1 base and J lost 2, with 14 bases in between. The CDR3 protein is CASSLVPGLNQETQYF. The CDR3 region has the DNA TGTGCCAGCAGCTTAGTACCTGGTCTAAATCAAGAGACCCAGTACTTC.

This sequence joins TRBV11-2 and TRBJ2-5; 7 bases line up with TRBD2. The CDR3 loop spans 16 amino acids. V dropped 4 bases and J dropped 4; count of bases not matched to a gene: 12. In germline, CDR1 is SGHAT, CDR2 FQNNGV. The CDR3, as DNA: TGTGCCAGCAGCTCCACCCCCCGTGGGAGGGGAGAGACCCAGTACTTC. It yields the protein CASSSTPRGRGETQYF. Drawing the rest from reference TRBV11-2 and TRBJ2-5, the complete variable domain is EAGVAQSPRYKIIEKRQSVAFWCNPISGHATLYWYQQILGQGPKLLIQFQNNGVVDDSQLPKDRFSAERLKGVDSTLKIQPAKLEDSAVYLCASSSTPRGRGETQYFGPGTRLLVL.

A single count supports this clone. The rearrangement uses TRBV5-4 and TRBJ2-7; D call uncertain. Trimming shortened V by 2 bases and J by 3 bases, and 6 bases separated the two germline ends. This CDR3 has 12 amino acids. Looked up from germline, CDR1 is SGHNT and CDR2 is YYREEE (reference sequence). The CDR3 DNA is TGTGCCAGCAGCTTCTCCGTCTACGAGCAGTACTTC. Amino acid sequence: CASSFSVYEQYF.

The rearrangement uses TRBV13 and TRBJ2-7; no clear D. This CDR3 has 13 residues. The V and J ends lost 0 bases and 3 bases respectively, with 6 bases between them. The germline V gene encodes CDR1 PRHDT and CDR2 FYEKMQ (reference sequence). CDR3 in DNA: TGTGCCAGCAGCTTAGGCCGTTTCTACGAGCAGTACTTC. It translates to CASSLGRFYEQYF. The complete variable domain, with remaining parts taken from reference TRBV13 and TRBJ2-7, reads AAGVIQSPRHLIKEKRETATLKCYPIPRHDTVYWYQQGPGQDPQFLISFYEKMQSDKGSIPDRFSAQQFSDYHSELNMSSLELGDSALYFCASSLGRFYEQYFGPGTRLTVT.

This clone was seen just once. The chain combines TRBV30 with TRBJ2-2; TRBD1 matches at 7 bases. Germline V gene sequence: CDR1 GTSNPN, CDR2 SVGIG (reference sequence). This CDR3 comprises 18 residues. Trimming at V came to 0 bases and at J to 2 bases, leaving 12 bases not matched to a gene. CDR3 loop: CAWSVSGSGTVNTGELFF. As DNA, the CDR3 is TGTGCCTGGAGTGTATCAGGGTCCGGGACAGTCAACACCGGGGAGCTGTTTTTT.

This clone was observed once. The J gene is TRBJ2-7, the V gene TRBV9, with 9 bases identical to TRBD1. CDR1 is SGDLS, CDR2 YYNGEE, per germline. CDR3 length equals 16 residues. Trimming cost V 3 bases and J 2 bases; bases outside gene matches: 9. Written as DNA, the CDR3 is TGTGCCAGCAGCGGCCGGGACAGGGAAATCCCCTACGAGCAGTACTTC. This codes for CASSGRDREIPYEQYF.

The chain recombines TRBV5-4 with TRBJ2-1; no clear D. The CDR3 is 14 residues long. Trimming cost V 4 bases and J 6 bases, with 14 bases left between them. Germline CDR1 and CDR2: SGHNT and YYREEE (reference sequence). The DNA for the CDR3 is TGTGCCAGCAGCCCTCCGGTAGGGTTCAATGAGCAGTTCTTC. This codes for CASSPPVGFNEQFF.

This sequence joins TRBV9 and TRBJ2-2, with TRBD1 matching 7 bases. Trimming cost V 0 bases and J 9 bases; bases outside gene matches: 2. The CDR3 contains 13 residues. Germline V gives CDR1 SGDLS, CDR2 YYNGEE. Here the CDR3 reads CASSVGGGWELFF. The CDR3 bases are TGTGCCAGCAGCGTAGGAGGGGGCTGGGAGCTGTTTTTT.

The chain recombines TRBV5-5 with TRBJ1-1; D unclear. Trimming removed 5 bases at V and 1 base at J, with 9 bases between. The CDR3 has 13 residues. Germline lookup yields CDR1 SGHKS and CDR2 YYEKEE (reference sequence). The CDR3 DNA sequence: TGTGCCAGCAGGCTGTACGGGAACACTGAAGCTTTCTTT. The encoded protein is CASRLYGNTEAFF.

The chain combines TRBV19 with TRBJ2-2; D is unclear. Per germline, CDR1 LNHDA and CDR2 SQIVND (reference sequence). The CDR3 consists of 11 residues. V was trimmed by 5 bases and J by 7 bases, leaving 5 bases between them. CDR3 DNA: TGTGCCAGTAGTTCGTACGGGGAGCTGTTTTTT. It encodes CASSSYGELFF.

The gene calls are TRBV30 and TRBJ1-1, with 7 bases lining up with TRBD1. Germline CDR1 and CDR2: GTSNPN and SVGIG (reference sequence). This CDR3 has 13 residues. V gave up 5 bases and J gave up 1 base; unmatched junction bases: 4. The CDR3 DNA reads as TGTGCCTGGTCGACAGGGCCGAACACTGAAGCTTTCTTT. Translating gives CAWSTGPNTEAFF.

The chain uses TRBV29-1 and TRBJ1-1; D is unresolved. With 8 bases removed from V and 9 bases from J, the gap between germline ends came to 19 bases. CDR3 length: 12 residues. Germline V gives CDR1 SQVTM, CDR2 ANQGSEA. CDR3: CSTDTPESKAFF. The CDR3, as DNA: TGCAGCACTGACACCCCGGAGTCTAAAGCTTTCTTT.

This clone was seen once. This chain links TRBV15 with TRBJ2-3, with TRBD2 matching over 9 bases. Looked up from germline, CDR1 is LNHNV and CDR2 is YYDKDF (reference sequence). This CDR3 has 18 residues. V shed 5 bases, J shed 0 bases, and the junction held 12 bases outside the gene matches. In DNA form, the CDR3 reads TGTGCCACCAGCCGGAAAATAGGGAGCGGGAGGAGCACAGATACGCAGTATTTT. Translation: CATSRKIGSGRSTDTQYF.

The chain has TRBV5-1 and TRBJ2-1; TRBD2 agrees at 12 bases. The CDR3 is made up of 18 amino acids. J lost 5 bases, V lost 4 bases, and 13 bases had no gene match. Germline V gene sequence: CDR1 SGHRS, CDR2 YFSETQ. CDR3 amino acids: CASSPLTSGGWEDNEQFF. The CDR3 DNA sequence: TGCGCCAGCAGCCCGCTGACTAGCGGGGGTTGGGAGGACAATGAGCAGTTCTTC.

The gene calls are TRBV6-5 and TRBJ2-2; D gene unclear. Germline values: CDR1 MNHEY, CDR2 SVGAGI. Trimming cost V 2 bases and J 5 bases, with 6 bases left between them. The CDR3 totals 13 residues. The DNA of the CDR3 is TGTGCCAGCAGTTACCAGATAACCGGGGAGCTGTTTTTT. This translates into CASSYQITGELFF.